This T cell receptor (beta chain) was observed in a study of blood T cell repertoires in COVID-19. A word on this clone: The sample carries other DNA sequences with the same CDR3.

As originally analysed: Cell counts per sample came from amplifying reference gene primers. The assay was immunoSEQ multiplex PCR, and TCRdb's table has in-frame clones only and misses some. That table supplies the V and J calls and clone size; D and trimming were determined from the DNA. The sample contains 650,000 to 800,000 clones, over 80% of which appear only once. This CDR3 has 14 amino acids. Trimming removed 0 bases at V and 6 bases at J, with 11 bases between. Per germline, CDR1 SGDLS and CDR2 YYNGEE. The clonotype was recovered from a woman aged 18-29 years with acute or convalescent COVID-19. Sequenced: peripheral blood. The rearrangement uses TRBV9 and TRBJ2-3, with D perhaps TRBD2 (6 bases). The CDR3 here is CASSVVGGTDTQYF. The CDR3 bases are TGTGCCAGCAGCGTAGTTGGAGGGACGGATACGCAGTATTTT.